The 9 T cell receptor beta chains listed next were all sequenced from one sample in a study of T cell repertoires in cytomegalovirus infection. TCRdb reprocessed the reads with MiXCR, giving one entry per CDR3 protein. The table shows more than 35,000 distinct CDR3 sequences, with over 50% occurring only once. These receptors' antigens are unknown. Source: CD8+ T cells from cultured PBMCs, taken from culture after CMV antigen stimulation. The receptors shown here come from a human donor in good health (CMV status not recorded). Some clones in this sample may be carry-over from other donors' samples.

The V and J genes are TRBV7-8 and TRBJ2-7, with TRBD2 as a possible D gene (5 bases). V lost 4 bases to trimming and J lost 3 bases, with 10 bases between them. This CDR3 spans 13 amino acids. The germline CDR1 and CDR2 sequences are SGHVS and FQNEAQ. CDR3: CASSSCRDYEQYF. As DNA, the CDR3 is TGTGCCAGCAGCTCGTGCCGGGACTACGAGCAGTACTTC.

The chain couples TRBV7-8 to TRBJ2-1; 9 bases are a match to TRBD1. The J segment lost 5 bases and the V segment lost 4 bases, leaving 3 bases of the junction unmatched. The CDR3 sequence is 14 residues long. CDR1 and CDR2 (germline): SGHVS, FQNEAQ. The CDR3 loop is CASSYGTGNNEQFF. CDR3 coding DNA: TGTGCCAGCAGCTACGGGACAGGGAACAATGAGCAGTTCTTC.

The rearrangement uses TRBV7-2 and TRBJ2-3; 8 bases map to TRBD2. The CDR3 covers 16 residues. V lost 5 bases to trimming and J lost 2 bases; unmatched junction nucleotides: 9. Germline loops: CDR1 SGHTA, CDR2 FQGNSA. The CDR3 loop is CASSPWGREDTDTQYF. In DNA form, the CDR3 reads TGTGCCAGCAGCCCCTGGGGGCGGGAGGACACAGATACGCAGTATTTT.

This clonotype was seen just once. The V and J genes are TRBV29-1 and TRBJ2-7; 7 bases match TRBD2. V lost 5 bases to trimming and J lost 6 bases; unmatched junction nucleotides: 4. The germline CDR1 and CDR2 sequences are SQVTM and ANQGSEA. This CDR3 contains 11 residues. CDR3 coding DNA: TGCAGCGTTCTTAGCGGGCGCGAGCAGTACTTC. Residues: CSVLSGREQYF.

The rearrangement joins TRBV20-1 to TRBJ1-3; 7 bases map to TRBD1. J was trimmed by 4 bases and V by 3 bases; bases with no gene match: 6. The germline CDR1 and CDR2 sequences are DFQATT and SNEGSKA (reference sequence). The CDR3 has 14 amino acids. DNA for the CDR3: TGCAGTGCTAGCGGACAGGACTTAGGAAACACCATATATTTT. Amino acids: CSASGQDLGNTIYF.

The genes are TRBV7-9 and TRBJ1-1; 7 bases are a match to TRBD1. Germline-derived CDR1 and CDR2 are SEHNR and FQNEAQ (reference sequence). This CDR3 spans 17 amino acids. V was clipped by 3 bases and J by 5 bases; unmatched bases: 15. The CDR3 loop reads CASSLEGGAGLLTEAFF. Here the CDR3 DNA reads TGTGCCAGCAGCTTGGAAGGGGGCGCAGGTCTATTAACTGAAGCTTTCTTT. The whole variable domain, remainder taken from reference TRBV7-9 and TRBJ1-1, is DTGVSQNPRHKITKRGQNVTFRCDPISEHNRLYWYRQTLGQGPEFLTYFQNEAQLEKSRLLSDRFSAERPKGSFSTLEIQRTEQGDSAMYLCASSLEGGAGLLTEAFFGQGTRLTVV.

This clonotype has a handful of counts. The chain couples TRBV7-6 to TRBJ2-1; 14 positions match TRBD2. The CDR3 runs to 18 residues. The junction had 11 bases not matched to a gene; V was cut back by 3 bases and J by 7 bases. Germline V gives CDR1 SGHVS, CDR2 FNYEAQ. CDR3 protein: CASSFGLAGGTGGNEQFF. The CDR3 DNA is TGTGCCAGCAGCTTTGGACTAGCGGGGGGCACGGGAGGAAATGAGCAGTTCTTC. The variable domain in full, with the rest retrieved from reference TRBV7-6 and TRBJ2-1, is GAGVSQSPRYKVTKRGQDVALRCDPISGHVSLYWYRQALGQGPEFLTYFNYEAQQDKSGLPNDRFSAERPEGSISTLTIQRTEQRDSAMYRCASSFGLAGGTGGNEQFFGPGTRLTVL.

This clonotype has more than one count but fewer than ten. The chain is built from TRBV5-4 and TRBJ2-7; possible D gene TRBD2, 6 bases. Germline V gives CDR1 SGHNT, CDR2 YYREEE (reference sequence). Between the trimmed V and J ends, which lost 0 bases and 5 bases, there was a span of 12 bases. There are 14 residues in the CDR3. CDR3 sequence (DNA): TGTGCCAGCAGCTTGGCTAGCGAGCCGAACGAGCAGTACTTC. As protein: CASSLASEPNEQYF.

J is TRBJ2-1 and V is TRBV7-3; 7 bases map to TRBD2. Germline CDR1 reads SGHTA; CDR2 reads FQGTGA. V shed 4 bases, J shed 5 bases, and the junction held 8 bases outside the gene matches. The CDR3 has 15 residues. CDR3: CASSWGGGFDNEQFF. In nucleotides, the CDR3 is TGTGCCAGCAGCTGGGGGGGTGGGTTCGACAATGAGCAGTTCTTC. The full variable domain, completed using reference TRBV7-3 and TRBJ2-1, is GAGVSQTPSNKVTEKGKYVELRCDPISGHTALYWYRQSLGQGPEFLIYFQGTGAADDSGLPNDRFFAVRPEGSVSTLKIQRTERGDSAVYLCASSWGGGFDNEQFFGPGTRLTVL.